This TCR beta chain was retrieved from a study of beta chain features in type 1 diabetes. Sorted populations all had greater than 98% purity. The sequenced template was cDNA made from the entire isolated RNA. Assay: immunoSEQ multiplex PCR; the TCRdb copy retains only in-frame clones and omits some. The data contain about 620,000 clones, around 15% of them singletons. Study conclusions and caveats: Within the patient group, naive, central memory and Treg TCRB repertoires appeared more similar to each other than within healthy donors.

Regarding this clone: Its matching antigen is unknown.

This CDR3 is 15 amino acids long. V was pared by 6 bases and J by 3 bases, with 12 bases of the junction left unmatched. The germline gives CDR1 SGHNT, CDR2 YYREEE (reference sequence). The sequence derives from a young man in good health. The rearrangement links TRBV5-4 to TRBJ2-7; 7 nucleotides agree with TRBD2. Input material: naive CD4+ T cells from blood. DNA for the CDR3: TGTGCCAGCAACCCGGGAACTAGCGTAGACTACGAGCAGTACTTC. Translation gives CASNPGTSVDYEQYF. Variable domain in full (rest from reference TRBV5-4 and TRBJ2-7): ETGVTQSPTHLIKTRGQQVTLRCSSQSGHNTVSWYQQALGQGPQFIFQYYREEENGRGNFPPRFSGLQFPNYSSELNVNALELDDSALYLCASNPGTSVDYEQYFGPGTRLTVT.